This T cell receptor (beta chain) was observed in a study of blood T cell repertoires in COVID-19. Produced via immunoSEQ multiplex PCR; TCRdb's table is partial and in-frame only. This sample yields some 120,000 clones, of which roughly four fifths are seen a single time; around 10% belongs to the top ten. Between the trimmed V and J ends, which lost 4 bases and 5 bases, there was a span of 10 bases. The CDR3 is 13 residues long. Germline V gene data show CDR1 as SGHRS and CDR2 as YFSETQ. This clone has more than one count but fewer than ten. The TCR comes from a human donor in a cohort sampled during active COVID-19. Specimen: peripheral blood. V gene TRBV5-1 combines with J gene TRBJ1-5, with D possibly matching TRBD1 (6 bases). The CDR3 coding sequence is TGCGCCAGCAGCCTGAACAGGGATCAGCCCCAGCATTTT. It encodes CASSLNRDQPQHF.